Each of the 29 T cell receptor beta chains below was sequenced from the same sample in a study of blood T cells in healthy people across ages. The use of a sample-barcoded 5' primer and a J-beta primer mix characterized a second PCR of roughly 6 to 11 cycles. Using its own MiXCR run on the 5' RACE reads, TCRdb lists one record per CDR3 protein. The sample consists of about 780,000 distinct CDR3 sequences, under 30% of them appearing once. These data were likewise used in another study, on T cells of mothers and their children.

Sample: blood. Every receptor here comes from a boy younger than 18 in good health.

The CDR3 DNA sequence: TGTGCCAGCAGCCAAGGCGGGCCCTCCTACAATGAGCAGTTCTTC. Translating it yields CASSQGGPSYNEQFF. J is TRBJ2-5 and V is TRBV3-1; D is possibly TRBD2 (5 bases). The J call is uncertain, as TRBJ2-1 better fits the DNA end. Germline V lookup: CDR1 LGHDT, CDR2 YNNKEL (reference sequence). This CDR3 has 15 residues.

In nucleotides, the CDR3 is TGTGCCAGCAGCTTAGTGGCGGAGGCCCAGTACTTC. As protein: CASSLVAEAQYF. The chain recombines TRBV7-2 with TRBJ2-5, with TRBD2 as a possible D gene (5 bases). Germline CDR1 and CDR2: SGHTA and FQGNSA. V lost 1 base to trimming and J lost 9 bases, with 9 bases between them. This CDR3 has 12 residues.

The gene calls are TRBV5-5 and TRBJ2-1; TRBD1 aligns across 7 bases. With 3 bases clipped from V and 5 bases from J, the junction kept 5 bases outside the gene matches. Germline-derived CDR1 and CDR2 are SGHKS and YYEKEE (reference sequence). The CDR3 is made up of 14 amino acids. CDR3 coding DNA: TGTGCCAGCAGCTCCACAGGGGTCCACAATGAGCAGTTCTTC. It codes for CASSSTGVHNEQFF. The full variable domain, in which reference TRBV5-5 and TRBJ2-1 provide the parts outside the CDR3, is DAGVTQSPTHLIKTRGQQVTLRCSPISGHKSVSWYQQVLGQGPQFIFQYYEKEERGRGNFPDRFSARQFPNYSSELNVNALLLGDSALYLCASSSTGVHNEQFFGPGTRLTVL.

The chain has TRBV15 and TRBJ2-7, with TRBD1 matching over 7 bases. The germline CDR1 and CDR2 sequences are LNHNV and YYDKDF (reference sequence). V was pared by 1 base and J by 3 bases, with 9 bases of the junction left unmatched. The CDR3 consists of 16 residues. The CDR3 region has the DNA TGTGCCACCAGCAGAGGTGGACAGGCTTCGATCTACGAGCAGTACTTC. Translating gives CATSRGGQASIYEQYF. Using reference TRBV15 and TRBJ2-7 for the parts outside the CDR3, the full variable domain is DAMVIQNPRYQVTQFGKPVTLSCSQTLNHNVMYWYQQKSSQAPKLLFHYYDKDFNNEADTPDNFQSRRPNTSFCFLDIRSPGLGDTAMYLCATSRGGQASIYEQYFGPGTRLTVT.

This chain connects TRBV12-3 or TRBV12-4 to TRBJ2-5, with D tentatively TRBD1 (5 bases). This CDR3 spans 13 amino acids. V was shortened by 7 bases and J by 2 bases, with 11 bases between the two germline ends. In DNA form, the CDR3 reads TGTGCCAGCACCCGACAGTTTCAAGAGACCCAGTACTTC. Its translation: CASTRQFQETQYF.

This chain connects TRBV29-1 to TRBJ1-1, with 7 bases lining up with TRBD1. Trimming took 3 bases from V and 5 from J; bases not matched to a gene: 6. CDR1 SQVTM and CDR2 ANQGSEA come from the germline V gene. CDR3 length equals 13 residues. The CDR3 region is CSVDTGAKTEAFF. The CDR3 DNA reads as TGCAGCGTTGACACAGGGGCGAAGACTGAAGCTTTCTTT.

This clonotype was observed a handful of times. The rearrangement links TRBV29-1 to TRBJ2-5, with a weak D call TRBD1 (6 bases). The CDR3 covers 13 residues. The ends were cut back, 1 base at V and 1 base at J, with 7 bases in the middle. The germline gives CDR1 SQVTM, CDR2 ANQGSEA. The CDR3 DNA is TGCAGCGTTGAAGGACAGGTCCAAGAGACCCAGTACTTC. Translation: CSVEGQVQETQYF.

There are a few counts of this clonotype. The chain recombines TRBV7-9 with TRBJ2-5; tentatively, D is TRBD2 (6 bases). Germline assignment: CDR1 SEHNR and CDR2 FQNEAQ (reference sequence). The V end lost 5 bases, the J end lost 0 bases, and 13 bases lay between the germline ends. The CDR3 extends over 15 amino acids. The CDR3 DNA is TGTGCCAGCAGCCTCAGGGCGGGGTACCAAGAGACCCAGTACTTC. Its translation is CASSLRAGYQETQYF.

In this sample, this clonotype turned up a few times. This chain links TRBV24-1 with TRBJ1-2, with 9 bases fitting TRBD1. The CDR3 sequence is 12 residues long. The germline gives CDR1 KGHDR, CDR2 SFDVKD. The ends lost 7 bases at V and 6 bases at J; junction bases unmatched: 2. The chain's CDR3 is CATRGQGDGYTF. The CDR3 DNA is TGTGCCACCAGGGGACAGGGTGATGGCTACACCTTC.

V and J are TRBV29-1 and TRBJ2-1; D is possibly TRBD1 or TRBD2 (5 bases each). The CDR3 has 16 residues. V was clipped by 0 bases and J by 0 bases, with 12 bases between them. Germline loops: CDR1 SQVTM, CDR2 ANQGSEA. The CDR3 DNA sequence: TGCAGCGTTGAAGAGGGGACGGGGAGCTCCTACAATGAGCAGTTCTTC. Amino acids: CSVEEGTGSSYNEQFF.

The sample holds a few counts of this clonotype. J is TRBJ1-2 and V is TRBV7-9; 10 bases fit TRBD1. The germline V gene encodes CDR1 SEHNR and CDR2 FQNEAQ (reference sequence). The length of the CDR3 is 15 residues. Trimming took 3 bases from V and 3 from J; bases not matched to a gene: 4. The CDR3 sequence is CASSFPGTGDYGYTF. As DNA, the CDR3 is TGTGCCAGCAGCTTCCCCGGGACAGGGGACTATGGCTACACCTTC. The whole variable domain, remainder taken from reference TRBV7-9 and TRBJ1-2, is DTGVSQNPRHKITKRGQNVTFRCDPISEHNRLYWYRQTLGQGPEFLTYFQNEAQLEKSRLLSDRFSAERPKGSFSTLEIQRTEQGDSAMYLCASSFPGTGDYGYTFGSGTRLTVV.

CDR3 DNA sequence: TGTGCCAGCAGCTTATTGGCCAGGGGAGGGTCTGAAGCTTTCTTT. It codes for CASSLLARGGSEAFF. The V and J genes are TRBV7-8 and TRBJ1-1, with D perhaps TRBD1 (6 bases). Trimming removed 2 bases at V and 6 bases at J, with 16 bases between. The length of the CDR3 is 15 residues. Germline assignment: CDR1 SGHVS and CDR2 FQNEAQ.

This rearrangement joins TRBV28 to TRBJ2-5, with unresolved D. The CDR3 is 17 residues long. Trimming removed 3 bases from V and 5 bases from J, with 22 bases in between. Looked up from germline, CDR1 is MDHEN and CDR2 is SYDVKM. CDR3 in DNA: TGTGCCAGCAGTTTGATTGTTGGGAACCGACCTGGGGAGACCCAGTACTTC. Residues: CASSLIVGNRPGETQYF.

This sequence joins TRBV29-1 and TRBJ1-2; 8 positions agree with TRBD1. The V segment lost 5 bases and the J segment 8 bases; nucleotides outside the gene matches: 7. CDR3 length: 12 amino acids. Germline V gene lookup returns CDR1 SQVTM and CDR2 ANQGSEA. CDR3 nucleotides: TGCAGCGTTCGATGGACAGGGCAGGGCTACACCTTC. Amino acids: CSVRWTGQGYTF.

CDR3 amino acids: CASPRQGNGYTF. CDR3 nucleotide sequence: TGTGCCAGCCCAAGACAGGGTAATGGCTACACCTTC. V and J are TRBV18 and TRBJ1-2; 7 bases line up with TRBD1. This CDR3 has 12 amino acids. V shed 8 bases and J 6 bases; nucleotides not matched to a gene: 6. Germline CDR1 KGHSH, CDR2 LQKENI.

This clonotype has ten or more counts. The chain recombines TRBV5-6 with TRBJ2-1; D gene uncertain. In germline, CDR1 is SGHDT, CDR2 YYEEEE. The CDR3 sequence is 12 residues long. Between the trimmed V and J ends, which lost 5 bases and 4 bases, there was a span of 7 bases. CDR3 in amino acids: CASRKGYNEQFF. The CDR3 nucleotides read TGTGCCAGCAGAAAGGGATACAATGAGCAGTTCTTC.

The chain couples TRBV6-2 or TRBV6-3 to TRBJ1-5; D is ambiguous. Germline values: CDR1 MNHEY, CDR2 SVGEGT. CDR3 length: 18 amino acids. Trimming left V 2 bases short and J 3 bases short, with 20 bases between. CDR3 loop: CASSYGVADLDFNQPQHF. In nucleotides, the CDR3 is TGTGCCAGCAGTTACGGAGTGGCGGACTTGGATTTCAATCAGCCCCAGCATTTT.

A few counts support this clonotype. The CDR3 sequence: CASTKNPGLKAFF. CDR3 nucleotide sequence: TGTGCCAGCACCAAAAATCCGGGACTAAAAGCTTTCTTT. This sequence joins TRBV28 and TRBJ1-1, with D maybe TRBD1 (5 bases). The CDR3 sequence is 13 residues long. Between the trimmed V and J ends, which lost 7 bases and 9 bases, there was a span of 18 bases. Germline values: CDR1 MDHEN, CDR2 SYDVKM.

V gene TRBV4-3 combines with J gene TRBJ2-3; the match to TRBD2 covers 10 bases. This CDR3 is 18 amino acids long. The trim removed 0 bases at V and 5 bases at J, leaving 11 bases unmatched. Per germline, CDR1 LGHNA and CDR2 YSLEER. This chain's CDR3 is CASSQEFQAGGPGDTQYF. DNA for the CDR3: TGCGCCAGCAGCCAAGAGTTTCAAGCGGGGGGGCCAGGAGATACGCAGTATTTT.

There are a few counts of this clonotype. The chain employs TRBV7-9 and TRBJ2-5; 9 bases are a match to TRBD2. CDR3 length: 14 residues. The germline V gene encodes CDR1 SEHNR and CDR2 FQNEAQ (reference sequence). J was trimmed by 5 bases and V by 1 base; bases with no gene match: 2. CDR3 bases: TGTGCCAGCAGCTTAGTGGGACTAGCCGAGACCCAGTACTTC. Its translation is CASSLVGLAETQYF.

J is TRBJ2-1 and V is TRBV6-2 or TRBV6-3; 7 bases map to TRBD2. The J call may not be correct, given that the DNA end is closer to TRBJ2-7. The CDR3 is 14 residues long. Looked up from germline, CDR1 is MNHEY and CDR2 is SVGEGT. CDR3 residues: CAARSPGREAEQYF. CDR3 sequence (DNA): TGTGCCGCTCGCTCACCGGGCCGGGAGGCCGAGCAGTACTTC.

Only a few counts were recorded for this clonotype. This chain joins TRBV5-4 and TRBJ2-5, with D possibly being TRBD2 (7 bases). The better agreement between TRBJ2-1 and the DNA end casts doubt on the J call. The CDR3 has 15 residues. CDR1 and CDR2 from the germline V gene are SGHNT and YYREEE (reference sequence). CDR3 nucleotide sequence: TGTGCCAGCAGCTCTCGGAGGGGGGGGTACAATGAGCAGTTCTTC. Its translation: CASSSRRGGYNEQFF.

The gene calls are TRBV2 and TRBJ1-1; D is unresolved. Germline assignment: CDR1 SNHLY and CDR2 FYNNEI. This CDR3 has 13 residues. V shed 8 bases and J shed 4 bases, with 14 bases lying between them. CDR3 in DNA: TGTGCCAGCTCATCTGCGCGAGTCACTGAAGCTTTCTTT. Translation gives CASSSARVTEAFF.

This clonotype was counted a few times. The junction differs from germline at one of its ends, possibly a read error. V gene TRBV12-3 or TRBV12-4 combines with J gene TRBJ2-7; D call uncertain. The CDR3 is 12 amino acids. CDR3 DNA: TGTGCCAGCGGGGTAAATCGTCCACAGCAGCACTTC. Its translation: CASGVNRPQQHF.

The chain has TRBV28 and TRBJ2-1, with TRBD2 identical over 10 bases. The germline CDR1 and CDR2 sequences are MDHEN and SYDVKM. The CDR3 extends over 16 amino acids. The V segment lost 5 bases and the J segment 4 bases; nucleotides outside the gene matches: 8. The CDR3 region is CASSPRSGGPYNEQFF. The CDR3 region has the DNA TGTGCCAGCAGTCCCCGTAGCGGGGGGCCATACAATGAGCAGTTCTTC.

This chain uses TRBV3-1 with TRBJ1-1, with TRBD1 identical over 10 bases. Germline assignment: CDR1 LGHDT and CDR2 YNNKEL (reference sequence). J was trimmed by 4 bases and V by 3 bases; bases with no gene match: 5. The CDR3 loop spans 15 amino acids. The CDR3 is CASSQRDRGSTEAFF. The CDR3 DNA reads as TGTGCCAGCAGCCAGCGGGACAGGGGAAGCACTGAAGCTTTCTTT.

The chain employs TRBV20-1 and TRBJ2-3; 13 bases agree with TRBD2. Germline CDR1 and CDR2: DFQATT and SNEGSKA (reference sequence). There are 14 residues in the CDR3. Germline trimming cut 8 bases from V and 2 bases from J; bases unmatched to any gene: 4. This CDR3 reads CSSGTSGVTDTQYF. The DNA for the CDR3 is TGCAGTTCCGGGACTAGCGGGGTCACAGATACGCAGTATTTT.

This clonotype was counted only a few times. The chain carries TRBV24-1 and TRBJ1-2; 11 positions match TRBD1. Germline assignment: CDR1 KGHDR and CDR2 SFDVKD. V trimming: 7 bases; J trimming: 3 bases; junction bases outside the gene matches: 9. The CDR3 runs to 16 residues. As DNA, the CDR3 is TGTGCCACCAGCGGACAGGGGGCCCCGGGTCACTATGGCTACACCTTC. Its translation: CATSGQGAPGHYGYTF.

The rearrangement links TRBV20-1 to TRBJ1-1, with D perhaps matching TRBD1 (5 bases). This CDR3 has 13 residues. Germline V lookup: CDR1 DFQATT, CDR2 SNEGSKA (reference sequence). Trimming removed 1 base at V and 5 bases at J, with 11 bases between. This chain's CDR3 is CSARVPGRTEAFF. The CDR3 region has the DNA TGCAGTGCTAGAGTCCCAGGGAGGACTGAAGCTTTCTTT.